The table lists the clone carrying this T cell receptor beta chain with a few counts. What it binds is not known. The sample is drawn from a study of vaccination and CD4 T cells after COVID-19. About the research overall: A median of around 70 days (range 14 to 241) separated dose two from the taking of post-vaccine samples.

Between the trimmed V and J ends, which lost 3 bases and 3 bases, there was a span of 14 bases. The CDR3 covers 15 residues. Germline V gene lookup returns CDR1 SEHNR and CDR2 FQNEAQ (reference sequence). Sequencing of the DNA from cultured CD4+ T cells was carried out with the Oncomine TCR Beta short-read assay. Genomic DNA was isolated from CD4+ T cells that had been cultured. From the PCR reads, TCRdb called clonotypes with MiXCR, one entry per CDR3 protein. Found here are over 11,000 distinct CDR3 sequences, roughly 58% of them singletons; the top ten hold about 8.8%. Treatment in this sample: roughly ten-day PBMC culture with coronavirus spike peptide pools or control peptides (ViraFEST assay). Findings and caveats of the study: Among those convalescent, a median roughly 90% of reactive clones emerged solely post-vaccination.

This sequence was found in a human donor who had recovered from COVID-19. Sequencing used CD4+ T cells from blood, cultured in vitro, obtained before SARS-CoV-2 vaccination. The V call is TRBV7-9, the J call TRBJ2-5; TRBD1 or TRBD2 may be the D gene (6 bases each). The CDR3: CASSFRGRGEETQYF. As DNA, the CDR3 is TGTGCCAGCAGCTTCCGGGGGCGGGGAGAAGAGACCCAGTACTTC.